These 18 T cell receptor beta chains originate from one sample sequenced in a study of T-cell reconstitution after alpha-beta-depleted transplantation in children. Preparing the TCRbeta library involved the use of unique molecular identifiers. Each CDR3 protein is one row after TCRdb ran MiXCR on the PCR reads. The sample consists of almost 500,000 distinct CDR3 sequences, 8% to 11% of them appearing once. The specimen comprised PBMCs, sampled before TCRalphabeta/CD19-depleted stem cell transplant. These receptors were taken from a child younger than 10 with inherited bone marrow failure, due to receive a stem cell transplant.

This clonotype was detected many times. This chain uses TRBV4-2 with TRBJ2-1, with TRBD1 as a possible D gene (5 bases). The CDR3 contains 17 residues. CDR1 and CDR2 (germline): LGHNA, YNFKEQ. V was trimmed by 0 bases and J by 4 bases, leaving 16 bases between them. This chain's CDR3 is CASSQDPAGRRYNEQFF. CDR3 nucleotide sequence: TGTGCCAGCAGCCAAGATCCGGCAGGGCGACGTTACAATGAGCAGTTCTTC.

This clonotype was picked up many times. The CDR3 DNA sequence: TGTGCCAGCAGCCAAGTCCCTTCCTACGAGCAGTACTTC. Translating gives CASSQVPSYEQYF. The chain employs TRBV4-2 and TRBJ2-7; no firm D call. V lost 1 base to trimming and J lost 1 base, with 5 bases between them. Germline V gene data show CDR1 as LGHNA and CDR2 as YNFKEQ. The CDR3 covers 13 residues.

This clonotype was picked up a small number of times. The V gene is TRBV7-2, the J gene TRBJ2-7; 10 nucleotides line up with TRBD2. V lost 4 bases, J lost 5 bases, and 11 bases stayed unmatched. The CDR3 totals 16 residues. Germline V gives CDR1 SGHTA, CDR2 FQGNSA. CDR3 nucleotides: TGTGCCAGCAGCTGGCCGGCAGCGGGAGGGCCCAACGAGCAGTACTTC. Its translation: CASSWPAAGGPNEQYF.

This rearrangement joins TRBV12-3 or TRBV12-4 to TRBJ2-7; D perhaps matches TRBD1 (5 bases). The CDR3 length is 15 residues. With 7 bases removed from V and 1 base from J, the gap between germline ends came to 17 bases. The CDR3 here is CASTYTGMGSYEQYF. CDR3 nucleotides: TGTGCCAGCACCTACACAGGCATGGGGTCCTACGAGCAGTACTTC.

This clonotype was seen many times. DNA for the CDR3: TGTGCCAGTAGCCAACTTCGACAGGGGGGCAATCAGCCCCAGCATTTT. Protein sequence: CASSQLRQGGNQPQHF. V usage is TRBV19 and J usage is TRBJ1-5; 9 positions match TRBD1. V shed 6 bases, J shed 2 bases, and the junction held 8 bases outside the gene matches. CDR3 length: 16 residues. The germline CDR1 and CDR2 sequences are LNHDA and SQIVND (reference sequence).

This clonotype appeared many times. For the CDR3, the DNA is TGCGCCAGCAGCCTACCTAGCGTGGCCGGGGAGCTGTTTTTT. Encoded protein: CASSLPSVAGELFF. The chain employs TRBV5-1 and TRBJ2-2; a weak D match, TRBD2 (6 bases). Trimming took off 4 bases at V and 6 bases at J, with 13 bases between the two ends. The germline V gene has CDR1 SGHRS and CDR2 YFSETQ. CDR3 length equals 14 residues.

This clonotype has at least ten counts. The chain carries TRBV6-5 and TRBJ2-1, with D possibly being TRBD1 (6 bases). Germline CDR1 and CDR2: MNHEY and SVGAGI. CDR3 size: 15 residues. The V and J ends lost 5 bases and 0 bases respectively, with 11 bases between them. The CDR3 DNA is TGTGCCAGCAGTCGACAGGCTAGCTCCTACAATGAGCAGTTCTTC. Protein sequence: CASSRQASSYNEQFF.

Ten or more counts support this clonotype. The chain employs TRBV20-1 and TRBJ2-5, with 9 bases identical to TRBD2. The junction had 2 bases not matched to a gene; V was cut back by 0 bases and J by 3 bases. The CDR3 has 14 residues. Germline CDR1 and CDR2: DFQATT and SNEGSKA (reference sequence). CDR3 sequence (DNA): TGCAGTGCTAGAGAGGTAGCGGGAGAAGAGACCCAGTACTTC. This encodes CSAREVAGEETQYF.

The sample holds many counts of this clonotype. The chain recombines TRBV7-2 with TRBJ2-4; D unresolved. Between the trimmed V and J ends, which lost 7 bases and 3 bases, there was a span of 10 bases. Germline CDR1 reads SGHTA; CDR2 reads FQGNSA. The CDR3 consists of 13 residues. The CDR3 spells CASTPPDKNIQYF. DNA of the CDR3: TGTGCCAGCACCCCGCCGGACAAAAACATTCAGTACTTC.

This clonotype was observed many times. J is TRBJ2-7 and V is TRBV20-1, with 10 bases aligning to TRBD2. In germline, CDR1 is DFQATT, CDR2 SNEGSKA (reference sequence). The ends lost 1 base at V and 6 bases at J; junction bases unmatched: 15. The CDR3 has 17 residues. As DNA, the CDR3 is TGCAGTGCTAGAGGGAGTAGCGGGAGGTTGGGATCGGCCGAGCAGTACTTC. It yields the protein CSARGSSGRLGSAEQYF.

There are many counts of this clonotype. This chain connects TRBV10-2 to TRBJ2-1, with D perhaps TRBD2 (6 bases). The CDR3 consists of 11 residues. V dropped 3 bases and J dropped 14 bases, with 11 bases sitting between them. Germline CDR1 reads WSHSY; CDR2 reads SAAADI. The CDR3 DNA sequence: TGCGCCAGCAGTGATTGGAGGGTAAAGTTCTTC. Translation: CASSDWRVKFF.

In this sample, this clonotype turned up many times. Written as DNA, the CDR3 is TGTGCCAGCAGCCAAGATTCAGGGATGGGCACTGAAGCTTTCTTT. This sequence encodes CASSQDSGMGTEAFF. This sequence joins TRBV4-2 and TRBJ1-1; D perhaps matches TRBD1 (5 bases). Per germline, CDR1 LGHNA and CDR2 YNFKEQ. V was pared by 0 bases and J by 4 bases, with 12 bases between. CDR3 size: 15 residues.

At least ten counts were recorded for this clonotype. V is TRBV27 and J is TRBJ1-5, with D unresolved. Germline CDR1 MNHEY, CDR2 SMNVEV (reference sequence). The V end lost 0 bases, the J end lost 6 bases, and 12 bases lay between the germline ends. The CDR3 spans 15 residues. This chain's CDR3 is CASSLSWGKSQPQHF. The CDR3 DNA reads TGTGCCAGCAGTTTATCTTGGGGTAAAAGTCAGCCCCAGCATTTT.

With respect to this clonotype: Compared with germline, one end of the junction differs, possibly owing to a read error. The chain carries TRBV4-2 and TRBJ1-6, with TRBD1 as a possible D gene (6 bases). Germline values: CDR1 LGHNA, CDR2 YNFKEQ. This CDR3 has 15 amino acids. The CDR3 sequence is CASSQETGHNSPLHF. DNA of the CDR3: TGTGCCAGCAGCCAAGAGACGGGACATAATTCACCACTCCACTTT.

Many counts were recorded for this clonotype. V is TRBV7-8 and J is TRBJ2-3, with 8 bases lining up with TRBD2. V dropped 2 bases and J dropped 3; count of bases not matched to a gene: 7. This CDR3 comprises 16 residues. Germline assignment: CDR1 SGHVS and CDR2 FQNEAQ. As DNA, the CDR3 is TGTGCCAGCAGCTTATCAGGACTAGCACGGACAGATACGCAGTATTTT. Its translation is CASSLSGLARTDTQYF.

The sample holds many counts of this clonotype. CDR3 coding DNA: TGTGCCTGGAGGTGGAACACTGAAGCTTTCTTT. Translated: CAWRWNTEAFF. V gene TRBV30 combines with J gene TRBJ1-1; the D is unclear. Trimming cost V 3 bases and J 1 base, with 3 bases left between them. Germline CDR1 reads GTSNPN; CDR2 reads SVGIG (reference sequence). This CDR3 contains 11 residues.

This clonotype came up a few times. The gene calls are TRBV29-1 and TRBJ1-2; 8 bases agree with TRBD1. The CDR3 contains 14 residues. Per the germline V gene, CDR1 is SQVTM and CDR2 is ANQGSEA. Losses at the gene ends were 6 bases for V and 8 bases for J; bases not matched to a gene: 14. The CDR3 DNA follows: TGCAGCGTCGTTACAGGACAGGGTAGGGGCGGCTACACCTTC. It specifies CSVVTGQGRGGYTF.

This clonotype was counted many times. The rearrangement joins TRBV7-2 to TRBJ1-2; D is undetermined. V gave up 1 base and J gave up 4 bases, with 10 bases separating them. Germline assignment: CDR1 SGHTA and CDR2 FQGNSA. The CDR3 length is 14 residues. CDR3 sequence reads: CASSLVVEGYGYTF. CDR3 nucleotide sequence: TGTGCCAGCAGCTTAGTTGTAGAGGGCTATGGCTACACCTTC.